A selection of T cell receptor beta chains follows, all from one sample in a study of PD-1 blockade in classical Hodgkin lymphoma. Clones were read by immunoSEQ multiplex PCR, and TCRdb kept only the in-frame ones, dropping some. The sample yields 10,000 to 13,000 clones, around 80% seen once. Here the sequenced sample was peripheral blood mononuclear cells (PBMCs), taken at baseline. The receptors stem from a human donor with classical Hodgkin lymphoma. The CDR3 runs from the conserved cysteine through the conserved F or W. A D gene is named only where the DNA matches it firmly. Rows may omit the clone size; those that give it use once, few, many or a size class.

size	D	V	J	length	CDR3	DNA
.	.	TRBV11-3	TRBJ2-5	15	CASSSTTRYQETQYF	TGTGCCAGCAGTTCGACGACACGTTACCAAGAGACCCAGTACTTC
.	.	TRBV9	TRBJ2-2	13	CASSPDNTGELFF	TGTGCCAGCAGCCCAGATAACACCGGGGAGCTGTTTTTT
.	.	TRBV5-4	TRBJ1-3	13	CASSFESGNTIYF	TGTGCCAGCAGCTTCGAGTCTGGAAACACCATATATTTT
.	.	TRBV7-9	TRBJ2-5	16	CASSFGDFPIAETQYF	TGTGCCAGCAGCTTCGGGGACTTCCCTATAGCAGAGACCCAGTACTTC
.	.	TRBV6-1	TRBJ2-6	17	CASSEYARSSGANVLTF	TGTGCCAGCAGTGAATACGCACGGAGCTCTGGGGCCAACGTCCTGACTTTC
few	.	TRBV2	TRBJ2-7	15	CASINEGYRAYEQYF	TGTGCCAGCATCAATGAGGGGTACAGGGCCTACGAGCAGTACTTC
.	.	TRBV6-6	TRBJ2-3	14	CASSYGGPTDTQYF	TGTGCCAGCAGTTATGGGGGGCCCACAGATACGCAGTATTTT
.	TRBD2	TRBV7-9	TRBJ2-2	17	CASSLSRLAGETGELFF	TGTGCCAGCAGCTTATCCCGACTAGCGGGGGAAACCGGGGAGCTGTTTTTT
.	TRBD2	TRBV27	TRBJ2-1	14	CASGYSGGGDEQFF	TGTGCCAGCGGGTATTCGGGGGGAGGCGATGAGCAGTTCTTC
medium-sized	TRBD1	TRBV29-1	TRBJ1-3	11	CSVTRQGTIYF	TGCAGCGTTACCCGACAGGGGACCATATATTTT